The entry below describes one TCR beta chain. This specimen comes from a study of blood T cell repertoires in COVID-19. About the research overall: T cells, B-cell-depleted T cells, or PBMCs supplied cDNA or gDNA.

Authors' processing steps: It was from reference gene primer amplification that nucleated cell counts were estimated. The table came from immunoSEQ multiplex PCR; TCRdb's copy has only in-frame clones and leaves some out. V and J calls and clone size follow that table, whereas D and trimming were derived from the DNA. Of 100,000 or so clones in the sample, approximately 86% were seen once. CDR1 WNHNN and CDR2 SYGVQD come from the germline V gene (reference sequence). The V end was cut by 3 bases, the J end by 12 bases, with 9 bases between. This CDR3 spans 12 amino acids. The clonotype originates from a woman aged 60-75 years in a cohort sampled during active or convalescent COVID-19. The specimen was peripheral blood. This sequence joins TRBV10-1 and TRBJ1-6; D unclear. CDR3 residues: CASSDGSEPLHF. In DNA form, the CDR3 reads TGCGCCAGCAGTGATGGGAGCGAACCCCTCCACTTT.